This note documents a single TCR beta chain sequence. Its binding antigen is unknown. HCMV serostatus was determined by detecting HCMV-specific IgG in serum with a commercial ELISA kit. Ficoll density gradient centrifugation was used to isolate peripheral blood mononuclear cells from blood. Reads for this sample came from an Illumina HiSeq 2000. The TCR beta cDNA libraries were made using 5'RACE template switching, a step that added both a universal primer site and unique molecular identifiers. cDNA synthesis was primed from the TCR beta constant segment, followed by two successive PCR amplification steps. The authors' analysis ran thus. MIGEC handled demultiplexing of the reads and grouping by UMI, while MiTCR was used to assemble and quantify clonotypes. To exclude erroneous sequences, only TCR cDNA sequences supported by at least two reads were retained. Downstream repertoire analysis used the tcR package, and clonotypes were matched across fractions by CDR3 nucleotide sequence plus V segment. Antigen specificity was annotated against VDJdb with VDJmatch, allowing one amino acid substitution in CDR3. The reads were reprocessed in TCRdb, with one entry per CDR3 protein sequence and no accompanying DNA. The V and J calls were determined by TCRdb, not by the authors. The sample table records about 540,000 distinct CDR3 sequences. Jointly, the top ten make up approximately 3.6% of the sample.

The data belong to a study of T cells expressing NK-cell markers (dated by TCRdb to 2018 to 2020). Study-level background: About 8 donors provided sorted CD3+CD56+NKG2C+, CD3+CD56+NKG2C- and CD3+CD56-NKG2C+ T-cell subsets, whose TCR beta-chain repertoires were profiled. Libraries were sequenced as 2 x 150 bp reads on Illumina HiSeq 2000/2500, MiSeq or NextSeq. Seven of the eight sequenced donors were HCMV-seropositive and one was HCMV-seronegative. Randomly selected healthy volunteers, three men and five women, were used as the eight sequenced donors.

Beyond this particular receptor, the publication reports: In five to seven donors, the dominant CD3+CD56+NKG2C+ clonotypes were among the top 10 CD8+ clonotypes and accounted for roughly 1.0-7.5% of CD8+ T cells. Those dominant clonotypes were again the most abundant among CD3+CD56-NKG2C+ cells in a handful of donors, at roughly 28.3-65%. It remained unclear whether the expanded NKG2C-expressing T cell clones were specific for HCMV antigens.

Reading from cysteine to phenylalanine, the CDR3 counts 15 amino acids. Only the protein sequence is given. The CDR1 and CDR2 encoded by the germline V gene are MNHEY and SVGAGI. The sequence was obtained from a young man in good health. Donor details come from another sample of the same person, matched by shared clones. The rearrangement joined TRBV6-5 to TRBJ2-3. Sequenced sample: blood T cells: a sorted CD56 or NKG2C T cell subset, CD4+ or CD8+ T cells, or bulk PBMC T cells (not recorded which). The CDR3 region reads CASSYSYAVTDTQYF.